The 24 T cell receptor beta chains in this list originate from one sample, sequenced in a study of blood T cell repertoires in COVID-19. Produced via immunoSEQ multiplex PCR; TCRdb's table is partial and in-frame only. Among over 100,000 clones listed, around four fifths were seen once. The sequenced material came from peripheral blood. The origin of the receptors is a woman between 55 and 75 years old with acute or convalescent COVID-19.

This clone was seen a single time. J is TRBJ2-2 and V is TRBV24-1; weak D call: TRBD1 (6 bases). Germline CDR1 is KGHDR and CDR2 is SFDVKD. The ends were cut back, 4 bases at V and 3 bases at J, with 17 bases in the middle. This CDR3 contains 17 residues. CDR3 region: CATSDPLTGLDTGELFF. The CDR3 nucleotides read TGTGCCACCAGTGACCCCCTTACAGGGTTGGACACCGGGGAGCTGTTTTTT.

The rearrangement links TRBV24-1 to TRBJ2-3, with 9 bases aligning to TRBD2. This CDR3 contains 16 residues. V gave up 3 bases and J gave up 0 bases; unmatched junction bases: 3. CDR1 and CDR2 (germline): KGHDR, SFDVKD. CDR3 bases: TGTGCCACCAGTGATATCGGGACTAGCAGCACAGATACGCAGTATTTT. Encoded protein: CATSDIGTSSTDTQYF.

The rearrangement joins TRBV27 to TRBJ1-5; 7 nucleotides line up with TRBD1. Germline lookup yields CDR1 MNHEY and CDR2 SMNVEV (reference sequence). J gave up 5 bases and V 6 bases, and 7 bases lay outside the gene matches. The CDR3 has 14 residues. The CDR3 region has the DNA TGTGCCAGCAGCTCCCACAGGGGCGATCAGCCCCAGCATTTT. It yields the protein CASSSHRGDQPQHF.

This rearrangement joins TRBV7-2 to TRBJ2-7; TRBD2 might be the D (5 bases). CDR3 length: 14 residues. V lost 1 base and J 0 bases, leaving 7 bases between the germline ends. The germline CDR1 and CDR2 sequences are SGHTA and FQGNSA. CDR3 protein: CASSLDGNSYEQYF. The CDR3 coding sequence is TGTGCCAGCAGCTTAGACGGGAACTCCTACGAGCAGTACTTC.

The sample holds a few counts of this clone. The chain has TRBV30 and TRBJ1-2; D may be TRBD1 (6 bases). The CDR3 is 13 residues long. V was trimmed by 5 bases and J by 2 bases, leaving 12 bases between them. Germline CDR1 GTSNPN, CDR2 SVGIG (reference sequence). CDR3 nucleotides: TGTGCCTGGGATGGACAGCCGAACTATGGCTACACCTTC. As protein: CAWDGQPNYGYTF.

This chain joins TRBV5-1 and TRBJ2-3; weak D call: TRBD1 (6 bases). The germline V and J ends were trimmed by 4 bases and 8 bases, with 23 bases remaining between them. Germline assignment: CDR1 SGHRS and CDR2 YFSETQ. CDR3 length: 16 residues. The CDR3 loop is CASSEQSPGGGSTQYF. In DNA form, the CDR3 reads TGCGCCAGCAGCGAGCAATCCCCTGGGGGCGGTAGTACGCAGTATTTT. The full variable domain, completed using reference TRBV5-1 and TRBJ2-3, is KAGVTQTPRYLIKTRGQQVTLSCSPISGHRSVSWYQQTPGQGLQFLFEYFSETQRNKGNFPGRFSGRQFSNSRSEMNVSTLELGDSALYLCASSEQSPGGGSTQYFGPGTRLTVL.

The V and J genes are TRBV5-4 and TRBJ1-2; D is ambiguous. Germline values: CDR1 SGHNT, CDR2 YYREEE (reference sequence). The CDR3 loop spans 13 amino acids. V gave up 6 bases and J gave up 4 bases, with 13 bases separating them. The CDR3 DNA reads TGTGCCAGCACGCCCGCCGGGAGCTATGGCTACACCTTC. Its translation is CASTPAGSYGYTF. Full variable domain (remainder filled in from reference TRBV5-4 and TRBJ1-2): ETGVTQSPTHLIKTRGQQVTLRCSSQSGHNTVSWYQQALGQGPQFIFQYYREEENGRGNFPPRFSGLQFPNYSSELNVNALELDDSALYLCASTPAGSYGYTFGSGTRLTVV.

The V and J genes are TRBV18 and TRBJ1-1; TRBD1 is a possible D gene (5 bases). The CDR3 loop spans 14 amino acids. V dropped 6 bases and J dropped 3 bases, with 14 bases sitting between them. The germline V gene has CDR1 KGHSH and CDR2 LQKENI. CDR3 sequence: CASSKSTAHTEAFF. DNA of the CDR3: TGTGCCAGCTCCAAGTCGACAGCGCACACTGAAGCTTTCTTT.

V and J are TRBV6-2 or TRBV6-3 and TRBJ2-7; maybe TRBD2 (5 bases). This CDR3 contains 18 residues. Germline V gene data show CDR1 as MNHEY and CDR2 as SVGEGT. V was clipped by 1 base and J by 3 bases, with 22 bases between them. The DNA of the CDR3 is TGTGCCAGCAGTTACTGGGAGATAGGCGACATTCAACACTACGAGCAGTACTTC. It specifies CASSYWEIGDIQHYEQYF.

The rearrangement uses TRBV7-3 and TRBJ2-3; 8 nucleotides agree with TRBD1. Germline CDR1 is SGHTA and CDR2 is FQGTGA. The CDR3 is made up of 15 amino acids. V was pared by 5 bases and J by 7 bases, with 11 bases of the junction left unmatched. CDR3 loop: CASSPIQGETHTQYF. The CDR3 DNA follows: TGTGCCAGCAGCCCGATACAGGGGGAGACACATACGCAGTATTTT.

This clone was detected once. This chain links TRBV4-3 with TRBJ1-1, with 7 bases fitting TRBD1. V lost 4 bases to trimming and J lost 6 bases; unmatched junction nucleotides: 14. CDR1 and CDR2 from the germline V gene are LGHNA and YSLEER. This CDR3 region has 16 residues. The chain's CDR3 is CASSPGPSTQGAEAFF. In DNA form, the CDR3 reads TGCGCCAGCAGCCCCGGACCATCAACTCAGGGGGCTGAAGCTTTCTTT.

The V gene is TRBV5-1, the J gene TRBJ1-1; tentatively, D is TRBD1 (6 bases). The CDR3 has 16 amino acids. Germline V lookup: CDR1 SGHRS, CDR2 YFSETQ. Trimming removed 5 bases from V and 0 bases from J, with 17 bases in between. CDR3 in amino acids: CASSSQGSNLNTEAFF. DNA for the CDR3: TGCGCCAGCAGTTCACAGGGTTCGAACCTGAACACTGAAGCTTTCTTT.

This chain links TRBV6-5 with TRBJ2-7; weak D call: TRBD1 (7 bases). There are 14 residues in the CDR3. Trimming removed 2 bases from V and 4 bases from J, with 12 bases in between. Germline CDR1 is MNHEY and CDR2 is SVGAGI. Written as DNA, the CDR3 is TGTGCCAGCAGTTACCGACAGGGAGGTTACGAGCAGTACTTC. Translation: CASSYRQGGYEQYF.

V and J are TRBV6-5 and TRBJ1-4, with TRBD1 matching 9 bases. There are 14 residues in the CDR3. V shed 6 bases and J 7 bases; nucleotides not matched to a gene: 6. Germline V gene data show CDR1 as MNHEY and CDR2 as SVGAGI. The CDR3 DNA reads as TGTGCCAGCAGGGGCGGGACAGGGTTTGAAAAACTGTTTTTT. Its protein is CASRGGTGFEKLFF.

The rearrangement uses TRBV3-1 (or the pseudogene TRBV3-2) and TRBJ2-2; D is possibly TRBD1 (5 bases). The CDR3 length is 15 residues. CDR1 is LGHDT and CDR2 is YNNKEL in the germline V gene (reference sequence). V shed 3 bases and J shed 8 bases, with 16 bases lying between them. CDR3 protein: CASSHLFQGSGELFF. In DNA form, the CDR3 reads TGTGCCAGCAGCCACCTATTTCAGGGAAGTGGGGAGCTGTTTTTT.

This chain connects TRBV21-1 to TRBJ1-1. TRBV21-1 is a pseudogene. This CDR3 contains 11 residues. This CDR3 is CASSCLSEAFF. The CDR3, as DNA: TGTGCCAGCAGCTGTCTATCTGAAGCTTTCTTT.

J is TRBJ2-1 and V is TRBV24-1; 7 nucleotides align to TRBD2. The germline V gene encodes CDR1 KGHDR and CDR2 SFDVKD. Trimming took 4 bases from V and 0 from J; bases not matched to a gene: 5. The CDR3 covers 16 residues. The CDR3 coding sequence is TGTGCCACCAGTGAGAGCCTAGCGGTCTCCTACAATGAGCAGTTCTTC. This gives the protein CATSESLAVSYNEQFF.

CDR3 DNA: TGTGCCAGCAGTTATAGCGAGAACACTGAAGCTTTCTTT. This gives the protein CASSYSENTEAFF. The V gene is TRBV6-6, the J gene TRBJ1-1; the D is unclear. The CDR3 contains 13 residues. Germline assignment: CDR1 MNHNY and CDR2 SVGAGI (reference sequence). The germline V and J ends were trimmed by 3 bases and 1 base, with 6 bases remaining between them.

The chain employs TRBV6-5 and TRBJ1-1; D not resolved. This CDR3 comprises 14 residues. Per germline, CDR1 MNHEY and CDR2 SVGAGI. With 6 bases removed from V and 0 bases from J, the gap between germline ends came to 11 bases. The CDR3 spells CASRRQDLNTEAFF. Here the CDR3 DNA reads TGTGCCAGCAGGCGACAAGACCTGAACACTGAAGCTTTCTTT.

V is TRBV19 and J is TRBJ1-1; maybe TRBD1 (5 bases). The length of the CDR3 is 15 residues. V was pared by 5 bases and J by 2 bases, with 15 bases between. The V gene's germline CDR1 is LNHDA and CDR2 SQIVND (reference sequence). CDR3 region: CASSPGGFVNTEAFF. In DNA form, the CDR3 reads TGTGCCAGTAGTCCCGGGGGGTTTGTCAACACTGAAGCTTTCTTT.

This chain joins TRBV30 and TRBJ2-1; the match to TRBD2 covers 14 bases. The junction had 3 bases not matched to a gene; V was cut back by 2 bases and J by 9 bases. The CDR3 has 14 amino acids. In germline, CDR1 is GTSNPN, CDR2 SVGIG (reference sequence). CDR3 amino acids: CAWSRTSGRTEQFF. DNA of the CDR3: TGTGCCTGGAGTAGGACTAGCGGGAGGACTGAGCAGTTCTTC.

The chain joins TRBV28 to TRBJ1-1, with a tentative D call TRBD1 (5 bases). The V and J ends lost 6 bases and 6 bases respectively, with 14 bases between them. The CDR3 runs 13 residues. Germline V lookup: CDR1 MDHEN, CDR2 SYDVKM. The CDR3 DNA follows: TGTGCCAGCAGCCCCGGGACTGTCTCTGAAGCTTTCTTT. Translation: CASSPGTVSEAFF.

This sequence joins TRBV6-2 or TRBV6-3 and TRBJ2-7, with 7 bases identical to TRBD2. This CDR3 is built from 17 residues. Germline V gene lookup returns CDR1 MNHEY and CDR2 SVGEGT. The V segment lost 2 bases and the J segment 2 bases; nucleotides outside the gene matches: 12. The CDR3 sequence is CASSYPPGREWTYEQYF. CDR3 in DNA: TGTGCCAGCAGTTACCCCCCTGGGAGGGAGTGGACCTACGAGCAGTACTTC.

This chain uses TRBV20-1 with TRBJ2-5, with 9 bases lining up with TRBD2. The junction had 7 bases not matched to a gene; V was cut back by 3 bases and J by 5 bases. This CDR3 is built from 14 residues. Germline CDR1 is DFQATT and CDR2 is SNEGSKA (reference sequence). In nucleotides, the CDR3 is TGCAGTGCTAGTCTAGCGGGGTTTTGGGAGACCCAGTACTTC. As protein: CSASLAGFWETQYF.